A selection of T cell receptor beta chains follows, all from one sample in a study of beta chain features in type 1 diabetes. Sequencing was performed with immunoSEQ multiplex PCR; in TCRdb, only in-frame clones are kept and a portion is missing. The table has some 150,000 clones, 8.5% to 14% seen once; the top ten hold roughly 1.9%. The sample taken for sequencing was central memory CD4+ T cells from blood. Source of these receptors: a man aged 18 to 30 in good health. CDR3s include the opening cysteine and the closing phenylalanine or tryptophan. D genes are given only for firm matches. Rows may omit the clone size; those that give it use once, few, many or a size class.

D	size	V	J	DNA	CDR3
-	-	TRBV7-2	TRBJ2-6	TGTGCCAGCAGTCCGGGCCAGAGGGCCAACGTCCTGACTTTC	CASSPGQRANVLTF
TRBD1	-	TRBV27	TRBJ1-2	TGTGCCAGCAGTCCCTATGACCTACAGGGGCGGAACTATGGCTACACCTTC	CASSPYDLQGRNYGYTF
TRBD1	-	TRBV13	TRBJ2-3	TGTGCCAGCAGCGACTACAGGGGATACACAGATACGCAGTATTTT	CASSDYRGYTDTQYF
-	-	TRBV30	TRBJ1-6	TGTGCCTGGAGTGACCTGGGAGTGGGCTATAATTCACCCCTCCACTTT	CAWSDLGVGYNSPLHF
-	-	TRBV4-2	TRBJ2-5	TGTGCCAGCAGCCAAGATCCGACAGGACGAGAGACCCAGTACTTC	CASSQDPTGRETQYF
-	few	TRBV7-2	TRBJ1-2	TGTGCCAGCAGCCCCGGCTCACAGAGCCGATTGGGCTACACCTTC	CASSPGSQSRLGYTF
-	-	TRBV19	TRBJ2-5	TGTGCCAGTAGTAGCGGGAAGGAGACCCAGTACTTC	CASSSGKETQYF
-	few	TRBV7-2	TRBJ2-1	TGTGCCAGCAGCTTCGACAATGAGCAGTTCTTC	CASSFDNEQFF
-	-	TRBV15	TRBJ2-2	TGTGCCACCAGGGAAAGCGCGAACACCGGGGAGCTGTTTTTT	CATRESANTGELFF
TRBD1	-	TRBV28	TRBJ2-3	TGTGCCAGCAGTTCCCCTACAGGGGGCCGGAAAGATACGCAGTATTTT	CASSSPTGGRKDTQYF
-	-	TRBV5-4	TRBJ2-4	TGTGCCAGCAGCTTGGTTGAGGGGCAAAACATTCAGTACTTC	CASSLVEGQNIQYF
TRBD1	few	TRBV9	TRBJ2-3	TGTGCCGGCCAGACAGGGGATGAAGATACGCAGTATTTT	CAGQTGDEDTQYF
-	few	TRBV5-1	TRBJ1-2	TGCGCCAGCAGCAGGACCGTACGAGAAAGTGGCTACACCTTC	CASSRTVRESGYTF
-	few	TRBV5-6	TRBJ2-5	TGTGCCAGCAGCTTGACCCCAGGTCAAGAGACCCAGTACTTC	CASSLTPGQETQYF
-	few	TRBV7-2	TRBJ1-2	TGTGCCAGCAGCTTGTCTCGCCAGTATGGCTACACCTTC	CASSLSRQYGYTF
-	few	TRBV6-5	TRBJ2-5	TGTGCCAGCAGTCTCCTGCCAGTGGTGGGGGAGACCCAGTACTTC	CASSLLPVVGETQYF
-	few	TRBV6-1	TRBJ2-4	TGTGCCAGCAGCCCCCGAGAGTTGGCCAAAAACATTCAGTACTTC	CASSPRELAKNIQYF
-	few	TRBV5-4	TRBJ2-1	TGTGCCAGCAGCCTATTCCTAGGAAATGAGCAGTTCTTC	CASSLFLGNEQFF
TRBD2	-	TRBV5-4	TRBJ2-7	TGTGCCAGCAGCCGAGCGGGAGGTTACTACGAGCAGTACTTC	CASSRAGGYYEQYF
-	many	TRBV5-1	TRBJ2-7	TGCGCCAGCAGCACCTCGGACAGAGTTATCTACGAGCAGTACTTC	CASSTSDRVIYEQYF
TRBD2	-	TRBV28	TRBJ2-7	TGTGCCAGCAGTTTGGCGGGGGTCCAAACGAAGCAGTACTTC	CASSLAGVQTKQYF
-	few	TRBV5-1	TRBJ2-5	TGCGCCAGCAGCTTGTCAGGCTCACCGGGGCAAGAGACCCAGTACTTC	CASSLSGSPGQETQYF
-	-	TRBV27	TRBJ1-4	TGTGCCAGCAGTCCACTCCAGGGGCGGATTAATGAAAAACTGTTTTTT	CASSPLQGRINEKLFF
-	many	TRBV28	TRBJ1-2	TGTGCCAGCAGTTACGGCTATGGCTACACCTTC	CASSYGYGYTF
-	few	TRBV19	TRBJ2-3	TGTGCCAGTACCCTTACATTCGCCCGACCAGATACGCAGTATTTT	CASTLTFARPDTQYF
-	-	TRBV4-3	TRBJ1-1	TGCGCCAGCAGCCAAGATCTGCTGGCTTCCACTGAAGCTTTCTTT	CASSQDLLASTEAFF
-	-	TRBV11-2	TRBJ2-2	TGTGCCAGCAGCTTGTCACACGGGATCCCCGGGGAGCTGTTTTTT	CASSLSHGIPGELFF
TRBD1	few	TRBV29-1	TRBJ2-7	TGCAGCGTTTGGCTCAGGACAGGGCAGGACGAGCAGTACTTC	CSVWLRTGQDEQYF
TRBD1	few	TRBV4-1	TRBJ2-5	TGCGCCAGCAGCCAAGGGGCTGAGACAGGGCAAGAGACCCAGTACTTC	CASSQGAETGQETQYF
-	-	TRBV7-2	TRBJ1-1	TGTGCCAGCAGCTTAGTTTCCCCCGCTGAAGCTTTCTTT	CASSLVSPAEAFF
TRBD1	-	TRBV4-2	TRBJ1-4	TGTGCCAGCAGCCAAGAAAGACAGGGAGAACTGTTTTTT	CASSQERQGELFF
-	-	TRBV2	TRBJ1-2	TGTGCCAGCACCAAAGGGAAGGGCCCGGGCTACACCTTC	CASTKGKGPGYTF
-	-	TRBV2	TRBJ1-5	TGTGCCAGCAGTGGTGAGGGCAATCAGCCCCAGCATTTT	CASSGEGNQPQHF
-	few	TRBV7-2	TRBJ1-4	TGTGCCAGCAGCTTGCCTAAGGAAAAACTGTTTTTT	CASSLPKEKLFF
-	-	TRBV5-8	TRBJ2-2	TGTGCCAGCAGTTCCAGGAGGGAGCTGTTTTTT	CASSSRRELFF
-	many	TRBV7-9	TRBJ1-5	TGTGCCAGCAGCTTAGACAGGGAGAAACAGCCCCAGCATTTT	CASSLDREKQPQHF
-	few	TRBV7-2	TRBJ2-6	TGTGCCAGCAGCTTAGAGCGTCGTGGCTCCGGGGCCAACGTCCTGACTTTC	CASSLERRGSGANVLTF
TRBD1	-	TRBV29-1	TRBJ1-1	TGCAGCGTTGGCAGGGGGGTCACTGAAGCTTTCTTT	CSVGRGVTEAFF
TRBD1	-	TRBV4-2	TRBJ1-1	TGTGCCAGCAGCCAAGATTACAGACAGGGCAGTTTCGCTTTCTTT	CASSQDYRQGSFAFF
TRBD1	few	TRBV7-2	TRBJ1-2	TGTGCCAGCAGCCTATTCCCGGGACAGGCTAACTATGGCTACACCTTC	CASSLFPGQANYGYTF
TRBD1	-	TRBV4-2	TRBJ2-3	TGTGCCAGCAGCCAAGATCGGACAGGGTTTGCAGATACGCAGTATTTT	CASSQDRTGFADTQYF
-	-	TRBV28	TRBJ2-7	TGTGCCAGCAGTTTGCCCCCCTACGAGCAGTACTTC	CASSLPPYEQYF
-	-	TRBV28	TRBJ2-5	TGTGCCAGCAGTTTGATTGGAGAGACCCAGTACTTC	CASSLIGETQYF
-	many	TRBV7-6	TRBJ2-5	TGTGCCAGCAGCCCTCAGGAAGGAGGAACCCAGTACTTC	CASSPQEGGTQYF
-	-	TRBV28	TRBJ2-1	TGTGCCAGCATGGCAGGGACGGGGAAGTACAATGAGCAGTTCTTC	CASMAGTGKYNEQFF
TRBD1	few	TRBV29-1	TRBJ2-7	TGCAGCGTTGTTAGGACAGGTTACTACGAGCAGTACTTC	CSVVRTGYYEQYF
-	-	TRBV15	TRBJ2-5	TGTGCCACCAGCAGAGATCCGGGGCCCCAAGAGACCCAGTACTTC	CATSRDPGPQETQYF
TRBD2	-	TRBV5-4	TRBJ2-7	TGTGCCAGCAGCTTGGCGGCTAGCGGCGGCGAGCAGTACTTC	CASSLAASGGEQYF
TRBD1	few	TRBV9	TRBJ2-2	TGTGCCAGCAGCGTAGGCCCTGGACAGGCCAACACCGGGGAGCTGTTTTTT	CASSVGPGQANTGELFF
TRBD2	-	TRBV10-3	TRBJ2-1	TGTGCCATCATGGACTTGGCGGGAGGGGACAATGAGCAGTTCTTC	CAIMDLAGGDNEQFF
-	-	TRBV5-1	TRBJ2-7	TGCGCCAGCAGTCGGGACGGGAACTACGAGCAGTACTTC	CASSRDGNYEQYF
TRBD1	-	TRBV18	TRBJ1-3	TGTGCCAGCTCCCGGGACAGCAGCTCTGGAAACACCATATATTTT	CASSRDSSSGNTIYF
TRBD1	-	TRBV19	TRBJ1-6	TGTGCCAGTAACAGGATATGGACAGGGGATTCACCCCTCCACTTT	CASNRIWTGDSPLHF